A single sample gave rise to the 27 T cell receptor beta chains below, sequenced in a study of breast tumors, draining lymph nodes, adjacent tissues. TCRdb itself ran the multiplex PCR reads through MiXCR, one entry per CDR3 protein. The sample gives approximately 300,000 distinct CDR3 sequences, 30% to 35% of which show up once; roughly 1.2% is in the top ten. Axillary draining lymph nodes of breast cancer patients supplied the node samples. The sequencing input was axillary lymph node tissue. The receptors were gathered from a female donor with breast cancer. Some clones in this sample may be carry-over from other donors' samples.

This clonotype was seen only a few times. The chain uses TRBV6-5 and TRBJ1-2; 9 bases are shared with TRBD1. Germline lookup yields CDR1 MNHEY and CDR2 SVGAGI. This CDR3 comprises 14 residues. V was clipped by 5 bases and J by 7 bases; unmatched bases: 8. Written as DNA, the CDR3 is TGTGCCAGCAGTCCACCGGGACAGGGTCCTGGCTACACCTTC. It yields the protein CASSPPGQGPGYTF.

A remark on this clonotype: Germline is not matched at one junction end, which may reflect a read error. The chain carries TRBV25-1 and TRBJ1-4, with 8 bases identical to TRBD1. Germline CDR1 reads MGHDK; CDR2 reads SYGVNS. CDR3 length: 16 amino acids. In DNA form, the CDR3 reads TGTGCCAGCAGTGAACACACAGGGGGATCTCACGAAAAACTGTTCTTT. Translated: CASSEHTGGSHEKLFF.

This clonotype was detected ten times or more. This chain uses TRBV10-3 with TRBJ2-2, with a weak D call TRBD2 (6 bases). CDR1 ENHRY and CDR2 SYGVKD come from the germline V gene. The CDR3 consists of 14 residues. The ends were cut back, 6 bases at V and 2 bases at J, with 10 bases in the middle. The DNA of the CDR3 is TGTGCCATCAGGCCCGGGACTAACACCGGGGAGCTGTTTTTT. It codes for CAIRPGTNTGELFF.

This clonotype has a count of ten or more. The CDR3 loop reads CASSLLQGAGSPLHF. The CDR3, as DNA: TGCGCCAGCAGTTTACTACAGGGGGCGGGCTCACCCCTCCACTTT. The chain links TRBV10-2 to TRBJ1-6; 9 bases are shared with TRBD1. This CDR3 spans 15 amino acids. In germline, CDR1 is WSHSY, CDR2 SAAADI. J was trimmed by 10 bases and V by 5 bases; bases with no gene match: 9.

The V call is TRBV4-1, the J call TRBJ1-1; 10 bases align to TRBD1. V was pared by 6 bases and J by 4 bases, with 11 bases of the junction left unmatched. CDR1 is MGHRA and CDR2 is YSYEKL in the germline V gene. The CDR3 covers 16 residues. This chain's CDR3 is CASSRDRGGWGTEAFF. The CDR3 nucleotides are TGCGCCAGCAGTCGGGACAGGGGAGGATGGGGCACTGAAGCTTTCTTT.

This clonotype has at least ten counts. The chain joins TRBV2 to TRBJ1-4; possibly TRBD1 for D (5 bases). CDR3 length: 14 residues. Germline values: CDR1 SNHLY, CDR2 FYNNEI. The germline V and J ends were trimmed by 7 bases and 6 bases, with 15 bases remaining between them. The CDR3 loop is CASNAGRRDEKLFF. The CDR3 DNA reads TGTGCCAGCAATGCGGGACGGCGGGATGAAAAACTGTTTTTT.

This clonotype was found many times. The chain couples TRBV2 to TRBJ2-7, with 10 bases lining up with TRBD1. J gave up 2 bases and V 7 bases, and 5 bases lay outside the gene matches. Per the germline V gene, CDR1 is SNHLY and CDR2 is FYNNEI. The CDR3 has 14 residues. CDR3 nucleotides: TGTGCCAGCAAACCGGGACAGGGGCCCTACGAGCAGTACTTC. Protein product: CASKPGQGPYEQYF.

In this sample, this clonotype turned up many times. The chain uses TRBV10-3 and TRBJ1-5; 11 bases are shared with TRBD1. The CDR3 is made up of 17 amino acids. With V trimmed by 3 bases and J by 6 bases, 10 bases remained unmatched. Germline V gene data show CDR1 as ENHRY and CDR2 as SYGVKD. The CDR3 loop is CAISEGDRGNGIQPQHF. In DNA, the CDR3 is TGTGCCATCAGTGAAGGGGACAGGGGGAATGGTATTCAGCCCCAGCATTTT.

This clonotype was detected ten times or more. The chain carries TRBV6-5 and TRBJ1-6, with unresolved D. Trimming took 1 base from V and 7 from J, leaving 5 bases between them. In germline, CDR1 is MNHEY, CDR2 SVGAGI. The CDR3 loop spans 13 amino acids. The CDR3 reads CASSYWGNSPLHF. For the CDR3, the DNA is TGTGCCAGCAGTTACTGGGGAAATTCACCCCTCCACTTT.

The CDR3 region is CSAHKTSGLSYEQYF. The CDR3 DNA reads TGCAGTGCTCACAAAACTAGCGGCCTCTCCTACGAGCAGTACTTC. The chain combines TRBV20-1 with TRBJ2-7, with TRBD2 matching 8 bases. The CDR3 sequence is 15 residues long. Per germline, CDR1 DFQATT and CDR2 SNEGSKA (reference sequence). J gave up 0 bases and V 5 bases, and 9 bases lay outside the gene matches.

For this clonotype: A read error may explain this, as a much larger clone is one base away. The gene calls are TRBV12-2 and TRBJ2-2. TRBV12-2 is shown as a pseudogene. The CDR3 covers 14 residues. The CDR3 DNA follows: TGTGCCAGCAGCCAAGCCTCGAACACCGGGGAGCGGTTTTTT. Encoded protein: CASSQASNTGERFF.

This clonotype showed up just a few times. The V and J genes are TRBV3-1 and TRBJ1-3, with D possibly matching TRBD1 (5 bases). The CDR3 totals 14 residues. Trimming took 5 bases from V and 1 from J, leaving 9 bases between them. Germline V gene data show CDR1 as LGHDT and CDR2 as YNNKEL (reference sequence). The CDR3 loop is CASSFGTSGNTIYF. CDR3 DNA: TGTGCCAGCAGCTTTGGGACGTCTGGAAACACCATATATTTT.

This clonotype was seen ten or more times. The chain employs TRBV24-1 and TRBJ2-1, with D possibly being TRBD1 (9 bases). The germline V and J ends were trimmed by 3 bases and 5 bases, with 16 bases remaining between them. This CDR3 region has 16 residues. Germline V lookup: CDR1 KGHDR, CDR2 SFDVKD. CDR3 bases: TGTGCCACCAGTGATCCGGGGGGGACAGGGAACAATGAGCAGTTCTTC. Its translation: CATSDPGGTGNNEQFF.

There are many counts of this clonotype. The chain has TRBV6-1 and TRBJ1-6, with TRBD1 as a possible D gene (6 bases). V lost 11 bases and J 8 bases, leaving 19 bases between the germline ends. Germline V gene sequence: CDR1 MNHNS, CDR2 SASEGT. This CDR3 has 14 residues. The CDR3 DNA reads TGTGCCGGGACTGCCGGGACAAGTTATTCACCCCTCCACTTT. Its translation: CAGTAGTSYSPLHF.

This clonotype was seen only a few times. Mismatch with germline at one junction end may stem from a read error. The chain links TRBV18 to TRBJ1-5; no definite D call. The CDR3 totals 14 residues. Germline V gene lookup returns CDR1 KGHSH and CDR2 LQKENI. CDR3: CASSPPFSSQPQHF. CDR3 DNA: TGTGCCAGCTCACCACCGTTTAGCAGTCAGCCCCAGCATTTT.

The chain links TRBV19 to TRBJ1-5, with 7 nucleotides matching TRBD1. Germline CDR1 and CDR2: LNHDA and SQIVND (reference sequence). This CDR3 is built from 14 residues. Trimming took 6 bases from V and 7 from J; bases not matched to a gene: 9. This chain's CDR3 is CASSTTGRLQPQHF. The DNA for the CDR3 is TGTGCCAGTAGCACGACAGGGCGACTCCAGCCCCAGCATTTT.

This clonotype was observed at least ten times. V and J are TRBV14 and TRBJ1-2; weak D call: TRBD1 (5 bases). Germline values: CDR1 SGHDN, CDR2 FVKESK. V gave up 0 bases and J gave up 1 base, with 18 bases separating them. This CDR3 has 18 residues. CDR3 protein: CASSQDLGRRDFNYGYTF. In DNA form, the CDR3 reads TGTGCCAGCAGCCAAGATTTGGGACGTCGAGATTTTAACTATGGCTACACCTTC.

This clonotype was observed many times. The chain combines TRBV12-3 or TRBV12-4 with TRBJ2-5, with 7 bases fitting TRBD1. V lost 5 bases, J lost 5 bases, and 8 bases stayed unmatched. The length of the CDR3 is 14 residues. The CDR3 DNA reads TGTGCCAGCAGTCTAGGGACAGTGATGGAGACCCAGTACTTC. The encoded protein is CASSLGTVMETQYF.

Comment on this clonotype: This may be a read error, as it is one base from a much larger clone. No conserved phenylalanine or tryptophan is present at the end of the CDR3, so a read error is the likely explanation. CDR3 in DNA: TGTGCCAGCAGTTTATCTAGCAGGGACAATGAGCAGTTCTCC. The encoded protein is CASSLSSRDNEQFS. The rearrangement joins TRBV12-3 or TRBV12-4 to TRBJ2-1; D may correspond to TRBD1 or TRBD2 (5 bases each). Deletions cut 2 bases from V and 5 bases from J, with 10 bases between. The CDR3 is made up of 14 amino acids.

This clonotype was observed many times. The chain combines TRBV20-1 with TRBJ2-1; the match to TRBD2 covers 11 bases. Trimming at V came to 3 bases and at J to 6 bases, leaving 7 bases not matched to a gene. Germline V gives CDR1 DFQATT, CDR2 SNEGSKA (reference sequence). The CDR3 runs to 15 residues. The CDR3 DNA is TGCAGTGCTAGTCCCCCTAGCGGGAGGATCAATGAGCAGTTCTTC. Translating gives CSASPPSGRINEQFF.

In its sample, this clonotype was seen many times. This chain joins TRBV11-3 and TRBJ2-7; 9 nucleotides agree with TRBD1. V gave up 4 bases and J gave up 4 bases; unmatched junction bases: 8. CDR1 is SGHNT, CDR2 YENEEA, per germline. The CDR3 consists of 15 residues. The CDR3: CASSSKPDRGYEQYF. The CDR3 DNA follows: TGTGCCAGCAGCTCGAAACCGGACAGGGGATACGAGCAGTACTTC. Full variable domain (outside the CDR3, taken from reference TRBV11-3 and TRBJ2-7): EAGVVQSPRYKIIEKKQPVAFWCNPISGHNTLYWYLQNLGQGPELLIRYENEEAVDDSQLPKDRFSAERLKGVDSTLKIQPAELGDSAVYLCASSSKPDRGYEQYFGPGTRLTVT.

Worth noting for this clonotype: A much bigger clone sits one base away, suggesting this may be a read error. This chain uses TRBV20-1 with TRBJ2-5; 8 positions agree with TRBD1. The germline CDR1 and CDR2 sequences are DFQATT and SNEGSKA (reference sequence). This CDR3 comprises 14 residues. V lost 3 bases, J lost 7 bases, and 10 bases stayed unmatched. This CDR3 reads CSASNRGMGATQYF. CDR3 coding DNA: TGCAGTGCTAGTAACAGGGGGATGGGAGCGACCCAGTACTTC.

This clonotype was counted ten times or more. This rearrangement joins TRBV6-6 to TRBJ2-1, with TRBD1 matching over 8 bases. V shed 0 bases, J shed 8 bases, and the junction held 3 bases outside the gene matches. The CDR3 totals 14 residues. CDR1 is MNHNY, CDR2 SVGAGI, per germline (reference sequence). CDR3 amino acids: CASSYSKTGDEQFF. In nucleotides, the CDR3 is TGTGCCAGCAGTTACTCGAAGACAGGGGATGAGCAGTTCTTC.

A remark on this clonotype: This may be a read error: a much more frequent sequence differs by one nucleotide. The V and J genes are TRBV12-3 or TRBV12-4 and TRBJ2-1; 10 nucleotides align to TRBD2. The CDR3 extends over 15 amino acids. V dropped 1 base and J dropped 8; count of bases not matched to a gene: 5. CDR3 residues: CASSLEAGGLDEQFF. The CDR3, as DNA: TGTGCCAGCAGTTTAGAAGCGGGAGGGCTCGATGAGCAGTTCTTC.

V usage is TRBV5-1 and J usage is TRBJ2-1; 9 bases agree with TRBD1. The ends lost 7 bases at V and 3 bases at J; junction bases unmatched: 11. The length of the CDR3 is 16 residues. Germline-derived CDR1 and CDR2 are SGHRS and YFSETQ. CDR3 region: CASVAGGTGRYNEQFF. The CDR3 nucleotides are TGCGCCAGCGTCGCCGGGGGGACAGGGCGCTACAATGAGCAGTTCTTC.

About this clonotype: This could be a read error, since a much larger clone is one nucleotide away. The V call is TRBV9, the J call TRBJ2-1, with D maybe TRBD2 (5 bases). The CDR3 totals 15 residues. The germline V gene encodes CDR1 SGDLS and CDR2 YYNGEE. The CDR3 spells CASSVDGSVYNEPFF. The CDR3 DNA follows: TGTGCCAGCAGCGTAGATGGTAGCGTCTACAATGAGCCGTTCTTC. Based on the CDR3 plus reference TRBV9 and TRBJ2-1, the full variable domain is DSGVTQTPKHLITATGQRVTLRCSPRSGDLSVYWYQQSLDQGLQFLIQYYNGEERAKGNILERFSAQQFPDLHSELNLSSLELGDSALYFCASSVDGSVYNEPFFGPGTRLTVL.

V gene TRBV20-1 combines with J gene TRBJ1-6; tentatively, D is TRBD1 (6 bases). Trimming shortened V by 4 bases and J by 3 bases, and 22 bases separated the two germline ends. Germline V CDR1 and CDR2: DFQATT, SNEGSKA (reference sequence). The length of the CDR3 is 18 residues. CDR3 bases: TGCAGTGCTAATACAGGGAACACTGAAGCTTTCTATAATTCACCCCTCCACTTT. Its translation: CSANTGNTEAFYNSPLHF.